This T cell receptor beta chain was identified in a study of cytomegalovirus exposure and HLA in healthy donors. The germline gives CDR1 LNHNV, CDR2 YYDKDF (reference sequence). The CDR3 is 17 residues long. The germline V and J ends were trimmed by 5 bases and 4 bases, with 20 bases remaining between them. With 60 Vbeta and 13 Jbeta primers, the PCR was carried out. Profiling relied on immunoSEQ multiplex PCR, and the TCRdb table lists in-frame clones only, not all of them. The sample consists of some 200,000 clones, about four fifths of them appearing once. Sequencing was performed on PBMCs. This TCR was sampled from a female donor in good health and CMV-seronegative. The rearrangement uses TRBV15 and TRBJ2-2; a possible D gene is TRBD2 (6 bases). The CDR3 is CATSGDFGSRGTGELFF. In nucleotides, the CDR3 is TGTGCCACCAGCGGCGACTTCGGCTCGCGGGGCACCGGGGAGCTGTTTTTT.